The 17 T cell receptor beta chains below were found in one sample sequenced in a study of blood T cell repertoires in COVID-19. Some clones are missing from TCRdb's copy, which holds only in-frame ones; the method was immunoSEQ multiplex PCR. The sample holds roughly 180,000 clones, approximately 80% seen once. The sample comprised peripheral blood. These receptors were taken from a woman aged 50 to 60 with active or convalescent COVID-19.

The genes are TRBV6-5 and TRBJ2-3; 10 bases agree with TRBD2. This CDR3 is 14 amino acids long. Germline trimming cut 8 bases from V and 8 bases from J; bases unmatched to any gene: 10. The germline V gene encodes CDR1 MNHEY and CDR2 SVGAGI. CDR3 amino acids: CASAYGLAAVTQYF. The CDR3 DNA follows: TGTGCCAGCGCCTACGGACTAGCGGCAGTTACGCAGTATTTT.

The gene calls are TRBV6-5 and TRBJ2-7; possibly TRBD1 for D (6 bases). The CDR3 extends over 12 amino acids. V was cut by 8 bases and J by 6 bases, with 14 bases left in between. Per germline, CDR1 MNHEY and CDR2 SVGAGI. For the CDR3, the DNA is TGTGCCAGCGGGGTCAGGGGCCGCGAGCAGTACTTC. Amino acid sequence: CASGVRGREQYF.

The CDR3 region has the DNA TGTGCCAGCTCACTGTTGGACAGGGGAGGTAATTCACCCCTCCACTTT. This gives the protein CASSLLDRGGNSPLHF. The gene calls are TRBV18 and TRBJ1-6, with 9 bases matching TRBD1. The CDR3 loop spans 16 amino acids. The V gene's germline CDR1 is KGHSH and CDR2 LQKENI. The V and J ends lost 4 bases and 6 bases, in that order; junction bases with no gene match: 7.

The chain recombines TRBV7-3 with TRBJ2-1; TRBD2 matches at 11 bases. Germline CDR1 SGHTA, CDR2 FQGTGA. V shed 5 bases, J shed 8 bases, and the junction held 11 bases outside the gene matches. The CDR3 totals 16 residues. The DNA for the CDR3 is TGTGCCAGCAGCCCCTCGACTAGCGGGGTGGGGCATGAGCAGTTCTTC. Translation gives CASSPSTSGVGHEQFF.

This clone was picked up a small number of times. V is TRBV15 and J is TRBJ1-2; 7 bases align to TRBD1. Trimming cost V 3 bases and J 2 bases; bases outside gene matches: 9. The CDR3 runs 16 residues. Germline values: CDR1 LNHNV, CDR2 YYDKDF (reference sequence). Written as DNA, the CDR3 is TGTGCCACCAGCAGGGACGTACAGGGGTGGAACTATGGCTACACCTTC. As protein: CATSRDVQGWNYGYTF.

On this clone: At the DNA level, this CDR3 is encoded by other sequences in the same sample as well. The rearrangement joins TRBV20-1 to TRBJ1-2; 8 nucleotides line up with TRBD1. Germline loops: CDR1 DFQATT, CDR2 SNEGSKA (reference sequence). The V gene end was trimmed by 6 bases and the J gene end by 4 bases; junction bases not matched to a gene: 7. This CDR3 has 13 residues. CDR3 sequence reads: CSASDRGGYGYTF. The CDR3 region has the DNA TGCAGTGCGAGTGACAGGGGTGGCTATGGCTACACCTTC.

The CDR3 bases are TGTGCCAGCAGCTTAAACCCCGGGAACCGGGGCGAGCAGTACTTC. Translating gives CASSLNPGNRGEQYF. The chain joins TRBV7-2 to TRBJ2-7, with a weak D call TRBD2 (5 bases). Between the trimmed V and J ends, which lost 2 bases and 6 bases, there was a span of 17 bases. The germline gives CDR1 SGHTA, CDR2 FQGNSA. The CDR3 loop spans 15 amino acids.

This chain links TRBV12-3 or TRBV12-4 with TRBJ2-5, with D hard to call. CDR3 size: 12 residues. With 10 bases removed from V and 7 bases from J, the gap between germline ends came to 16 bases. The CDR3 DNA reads TGTGCCACCCGAGCCGAGATTGGGACCCAGTACTTC. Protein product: CATRAEIGTQYF.

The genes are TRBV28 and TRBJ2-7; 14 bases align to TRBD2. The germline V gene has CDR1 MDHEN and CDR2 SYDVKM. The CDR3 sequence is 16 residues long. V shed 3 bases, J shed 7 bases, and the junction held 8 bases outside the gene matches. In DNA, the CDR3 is TGTGCCAGCAGTTTGTCGGGACTAGCGGGAGTTGTAGAGCAGTACTTC. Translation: CASSLSGLAGVVEQYF.

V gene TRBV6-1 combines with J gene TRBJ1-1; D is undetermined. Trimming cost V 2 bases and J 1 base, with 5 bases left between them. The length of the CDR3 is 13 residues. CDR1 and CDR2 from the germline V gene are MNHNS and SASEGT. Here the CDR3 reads CASSERGNTEAFF. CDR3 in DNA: TGTGCCAGCAGTGAACGCGGGAACACTGAAGCTTTCTTT.

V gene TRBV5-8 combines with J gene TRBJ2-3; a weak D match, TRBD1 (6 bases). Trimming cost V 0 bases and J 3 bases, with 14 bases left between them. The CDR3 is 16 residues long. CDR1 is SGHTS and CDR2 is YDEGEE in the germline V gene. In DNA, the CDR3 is TGTGCCAGCAGCTTGGGTGGGACACCCGCAACAGATACGCAGTATTTT. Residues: CASSLGGTPATDTQYF.

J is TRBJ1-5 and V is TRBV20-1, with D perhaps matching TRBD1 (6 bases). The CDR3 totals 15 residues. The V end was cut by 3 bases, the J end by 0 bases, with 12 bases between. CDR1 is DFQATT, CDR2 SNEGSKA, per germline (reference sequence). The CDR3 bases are TGCAGTGCTAGTAGAGGACAGTCTAGCAATCAGCCCCAGCATTTT. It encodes CSASRGQSSNQPQHF.

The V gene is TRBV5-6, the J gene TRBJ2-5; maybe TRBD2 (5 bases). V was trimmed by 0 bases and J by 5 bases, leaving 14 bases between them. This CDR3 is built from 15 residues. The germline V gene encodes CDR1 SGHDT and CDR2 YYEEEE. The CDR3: CASSLAASSFETQYF. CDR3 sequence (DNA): TGTGCCAGCAGCTTGGCCGCTTCTAGCTTTGAGACCCAGTACTTC.

This chain's CDR3 is CARDRLRSDTQYF. The CDR3 DNA reads TGTGCCAGAGATCGCCTTAGATCAGATACGCAGTATTTT. V gene TRBV30 combines with J gene TRBJ2-3; D is undetermined. The V end was cut by 8 bases, the J end by 4 bases, with 16 bases between. This CDR3 contains 13 residues. The germline gives CDR1 GTSNPN, CDR2 SVGIG (reference sequence).

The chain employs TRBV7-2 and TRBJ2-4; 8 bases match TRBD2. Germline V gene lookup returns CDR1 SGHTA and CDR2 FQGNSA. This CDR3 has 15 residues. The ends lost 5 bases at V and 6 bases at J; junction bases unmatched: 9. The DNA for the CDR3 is TGTGCCAGCAGCCAACGGGGGGGGGCCGGAAACATTCAGTACTTC. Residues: CASSQRGGAGNIQYF.

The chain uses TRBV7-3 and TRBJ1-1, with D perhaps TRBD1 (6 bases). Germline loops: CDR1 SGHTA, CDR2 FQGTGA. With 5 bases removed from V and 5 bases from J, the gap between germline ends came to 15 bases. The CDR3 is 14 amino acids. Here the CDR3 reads CASSHNPGQTEAFF. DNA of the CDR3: TGTGCCAGCAGCCACAACCCCGGACAGACTGAAGCTTTCTTT.

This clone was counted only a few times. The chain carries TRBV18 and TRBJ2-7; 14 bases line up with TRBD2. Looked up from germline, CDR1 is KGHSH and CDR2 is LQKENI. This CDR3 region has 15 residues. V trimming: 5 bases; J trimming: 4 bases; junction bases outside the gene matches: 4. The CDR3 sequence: CASSTGLAGAYEQYF. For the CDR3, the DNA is TGTGCCAGCTCAACGGGACTAGCGGGAGCGTACGAGCAGTACTTC.